Below, 19 T cell receptor beta chains from the same sample are listed, as sequenced in a study of shared clonotypes between healthy human individuals. Measured with immunoSEQ multiplex PCR; TCRdb has only the in-frame clones, and not every one. There are about 2 million clones in the sample; around 96% occur only once, and approximately 1% lies in the top ten. Positively selected for CCR7, the CD45RO-negative cells used as naive CD8 cells excluded terminally differentiated effector memory CD45RA+ cells. The material sequenced was naive CD8+ T cells sorted from blood. All receptors come from a man younger than 35 in good health.

V is TRBV2 and J is TRBJ1-2, with D perhaps TRBD1 (6 bases). V lost 3 bases to trimming and J lost 8 bases, with 19 bases between them. The CDR3 totals 15 residues. Germline V lookup: CDR1 SNHLY, CDR2 FYNNEI. The CDR3: CASSDSRQGPEGYTF. The DNA of the CDR3 is TGTGCCAGCAGTGATAGTCGGCAGGGGCCTGAGGGCTACACCTTC.

The chain has TRBV6-1 and TRBJ2-3; 7 nucleotides align to TRBD1. Trimming took 4 bases from V and 6 from J; bases not matched to a gene: 10. In germline, CDR1 is MNHNS, CDR2 SASEGT. The CDR3 is 15 residues long. CDR3 residues: CASSAPTGSGDTQYF. The DNA of the CDR3 is TGTGCCAGCAGTGCACCGACAGGGTCTGGGGATACGCAGTATTTT.

The gene calls are TRBV7-6 and TRBJ1-2; possibly TRBD1 for D (6 bases). V was cut by 5 bases and J by 6 bases, with 19 bases left in between. This CDR3 has 15 residues. CDR1 is SGHVS and CDR2 is FNYEAQ in the germline V gene. The DNA of the CDR3 is TGTGCCAGCAGCCTTTTACAGGGTGCAGAGAATGGCTACACCTTC. Protein product: CASSLLQGAENGYTF.

The chain carries TRBV30 and TRBJ1-1; tentatively, D is TRBD1 (5 bases). The V end lost 7 bases, the J end lost 3 bases, and 24 bases lay between the germline ends. The CDR3 covers 16 residues. The germline V gene has CDR1 GTSNPN and CDR2 SVGIG (reference sequence). Here the CDR3 reads CAYTAGPAQWDTEAFF. DNA for the CDR3: TGTGCCTACACAGCAGGGCCTGCCCAGTGGGACACTGAAGCTTTCTTT. Full variable domain (rest looked up from reference TRBV30 and TRBJ1-1): SQTIHQWPATLVQPVGSPLSLECTVEGTSNPNLYWYRQAAGRGLQLLFYSVGIGQISSEVPQNLSASRPQDRQFILSSKKLLLSDSGFYLCAYTAGPAQWDTEAFFGQGTRLTVV.

This chain joins TRBV4-3 and TRBJ1-2, with D perhaps matching TRBD1 (5 bases). Trimming removed 2 bases at V and 3 bases at J, with 7 bases between. The CDR3 length is 13 residues. The germline V gene encodes CDR1 LGHNA and CDR2 YSLEER. The CDR3 DNA follows: TGCGCCAGCAGCCAATTGGGGGACTATGGCTACACCTTC. Protein: CASSQLGDYGYTF.

The rearrangement uses TRBV30 and TRBJ2-2; no definite D call. The germline V and J ends were trimmed by 2 bases and 3 bases, with 7 bases remaining between them. CDR3 length equals 13 residues. CDR1 is GTSNPN and CDR2 is SVGIG in the germline V gene (reference sequence). The CDR3 region has the DNA TGTGCCTGGAGTCTTACCCACACCGGGGAGCTGTTTTTT. Amino acids: CAWSLTHTGELFF.

This clone was recorded a few times. In the same sample, other DNA sequences code for this CDR3. This chain joins TRBV27 and TRBJ1-1; 8 bases agree with TRBD1. Germline V gene lookup returns CDR1 MNHEY and CDR2 SMNVEV (reference sequence). The length of the CDR3 is 14 residues. Trimming took 2 bases from V and 1 from J; bases not matched to a gene: 0. The CDR3 loop is CASSLTGGNTEAFF. The CDR3 nucleotides are TGTGCCAGCAGTTTAACAGGGGGGAACACTGAAGCTTTCTTT.

V usage is TRBV19 and J usage is TRBJ2-5; TRBD1 matches at 7 bases. Germline CDR1 LNHDA, CDR2 SQIVND (reference sequence). The CDR3 contains 13 residues. The V and J ends lost 9 bases and 5 bases, in that order; junction bases with no gene match: 9. The DNA for the CDR3 is TGTGCCAGCGGAAGACAGGGCTGGGAGACCCAGTACTTC. Its translation: CASGRQGWETQYF.

The gene calls are TRBV4-3 and TRBJ2-1, with 12 bases identical to TRBD2. Germline V lookup: CDR1 LGHNA, CDR2 YSLEER. The CDR3 length is 16 residues. V gave up 0 bases and J gave up 8 bases; unmatched junction bases: 5. DNA for the CDR3: TGCGCCAGCAGCCAAGATGGGCTAGCGGGAGGGGATGAGCAGTTCTTC. It yields the protein CASSQDGLAGGDEQFF.

Details on this clone: This CDR3 is also generated by other DNA sequences in the sample. The rearrangement joins TRBV28 to TRBJ1-5; D is perhaps TRBD1 (5 bases). CDR1 is MDHEN and CDR2 is SYDVKM in the germline V gene. Between the trimmed V and J ends, which lost 3 bases and 2 bases, there was a span of 11 bases. The CDR3 spans 15 residues. The CDR3: CASSFEGRGNQPQHF. As DNA, the CDR3 is TGTGCCAGCAGTTTCGAGGGGCGAGGCAATCAGCCCCAGCATTTT.

As to this clone: Other DNA sequences in this sample translate to the same CDR3. The chain employs TRBV11-2 and TRBJ2-7; D tentatively fits TRBD1 or TRBD2 (6 bases each). The CDR3 is made up of 13 amino acids. V lost 3 bases and J 2 bases, leaving 8 bases between the germline ends. Per the germline V gene, CDR1 is SGHAT and CDR2 is FQNNGV. CDR3 nucleotides: TGTGCCAGCAGCTTCGGGGGCCCCTACGAGCAGTACTTC. Translation: CASSFGGPYEQYF.

V and J are TRBV27 and TRBJ2-6; D tentatively fits TRBD1 or TRBD2 (5 bases each). The ends were cut back, 3 bases at V and 0 bases at J, with 12 bases in the middle. The CDR3 is made up of 17 amino acids. Germline V gene sequence: CDR1 MNHEY, CDR2 SMNVEV (reference sequence). DNA of the CDR3: TGTGCCAGCAGTTTGGTGGGACCGAGCTCTGGGGCCAACGTCCTGACTTTC. Its translation: CASSLVGPSSGANVLTF.

Concerning this clone itself: Other DNA sequences in the same sample also yield this CDR3. The rearrangement joins TRBV4-2 to TRBJ2-7, with unresolved D. The germline CDR1 and CDR2 sequences are LGHNA and YNFKEQ. The CDR3 totals 13 residues. The V end lost 2 bases, the J end lost 2 bases, and 7 bases lay between the germline ends. The CDR3 coding sequence is TGTGCCAGCAGCCAACCCGGTACCTACGAGCAGTACTTC. It translates to CASSQPGTYEQYF.

The chain joins TRBV9 to TRBJ2-3; tentatively, D is TRBD1 or TRBD2 (5 bases each). The CDR3 totals 17 residues. Trimming shortened V by 0 bases and J by 0 bases, and 14 bases separated the two germline ends. Germline assignment: CDR1 SGDLS and CDR2 YYNGEE. The CDR3 protein is CASSVDWGTPSTDTQYF. CDR3 sequence (DNA): TGTGCCAGCAGCGTAGATTGGGGGACCCCTAGCACAGATACGCAGTATTTT.

This chain connects TRBV28 to TRBJ1-2; TRBD1 aligns across 7 bases. Trimming cost V 5 bases and J 0 bases; bases outside gene matches: 9. The CDR3 spans 16 residues. Germline V gene lookup returns CDR1 MDHEN and CDR2 SYDVKM. The CDR3 DNA sequence: TGTGCCAGCAGTCCCGGAGGACAGGATCCTAACTATGGCTACACCTTC. It specifies CASSPGGQDPNYGYTF.

The genes are TRBV27 and TRBJ1-6, with 9 bases aligning to TRBD1. The junction had 8 bases not matched to a gene; V was cut back by 5 bases and J by 9 bases. CDR3 size: 15 residues. Per the germline V gene, CDR1 is MNHEY and CDR2 is SMNVEV (reference sequence). The chain's CDR3 is CASSPQDRGVSPLHF. Here the CDR3 DNA reads TGTGCCAGCAGTCCCCAGGACAGGGGAGTTTCACCCCTCCACTTT.

The V and J genes are TRBV7-3 and TRBJ2-3, with TRBD2 identical over 9 bases. The V gene's germline CDR1 is SGHTA and CDR2 FQGTGA. V trimming: 2 bases; J trimming: 5 bases; junction bases outside the gene matches: 5. There are 15 residues in the CDR3. The CDR3 bases are TGTGCCAGCAGCTTAGCGGGGGGGCCAGGAGATACGCAGTATTTT. The encoded protein is CASSLAGGPGDTQYF. The complete variable domain, with remaining parts taken from reference TRBV7-3 and TRBJ2-3, reads GAGVSQTPSNKVTEKGKYVELRCDPISGHTALYWYRQSLGQGPEFLIYFQGTGAADDSGLPNDRFFAVRPEGSVSTLKIQRTERGDSAVYLCASSLAGGPGDTQYFGPGTRLTVL.

J is TRBJ1-1 and V is TRBV7-9; no firm D call. V dropped 5 bases and J dropped 4 bases, with 8 bases sitting between them. The CDR3 extends over 12 amino acids. Germline V CDR1 and CDR2: SEHNR, FQNEAQ (reference sequence). DNA for the CDR3: TGTGCCAGCAGCGGACGGGGCACTGAAGCTTTCTTT. It specifies CASSGRGTEAFF.

This clone has just a few counts. CDR3 sequence reads: CASSLNMNTEAFF. CDR3 in DNA: TGTGCCAGCAGCTTAAATATGAACACTGAAGCTTTCTTT. J is TRBJ1-1 and V is TRBV13; unclear D gene. V was trimmed by 2 bases and J by 0 bases, leaving 4 bases between them. Germline-derived CDR1 and CDR2 are PRHDT and FYEKMQ (reference sequence). The CDR3 is 13 residues long. Drawing the rest from reference TRBV13 and TRBJ1-1, the complete variable domain is AAGVIQSPRHLIKEKRETATLKCYPIPRHDTVYWYQQGPGQDPQFLISFYEKMQSDKGSIPDRFSAQQFSDYHSELNMSSLELGDSALYFCASSLNMNTEAFFGQGTRLTVV.